In its sample, the clone carrying this T cell receptor (beta chain) was seen a few times. TCRdb independently ran MiXCR on the 5' RACE reads; one entry per CDR3 protein. Among 300,000 to 400,000 distinct CDR3 sequences, over 8% were seen once, and the ten largest hold around 17%. The data derive from a study of T cells after yellow fever vaccination. The CDR3 length is 13 residues. Between the trimmed V and J ends, which lost 6 bases and 2 bases, there was a span of 9 bases. CDR1 is SGHTA, CDR2 FQGNSA, per germline. The source was PBMCs, collected on the day of the first yellow fever vaccination. This chain uses TRBV7-2 with TRBJ2-3; TRBD2 is a possible D gene (5 bases). This clonotype was sampled from a man aged 18-30 years who received the YFV17D yellow fever vaccine. The CDR3 is CASRAGVTDTQYF. The CDR3 nucleotides are TGTGCCAGCAGAGCCGGGGTCACAGATACGCAGTATTTT. Filled out from reference TRBV7-2 and TRBJ2-3, the complete variable domain reads GAGVSQSPSNKVTEKGKDVELRCDPISGHTALYWYRQSLGQGLEFLIYFQGNSAPDKSGLPSDRFSAERTGGSVSTLTIQRTQQEDSAVYLCASRAGVTDTQYFGPGTRLTVL.